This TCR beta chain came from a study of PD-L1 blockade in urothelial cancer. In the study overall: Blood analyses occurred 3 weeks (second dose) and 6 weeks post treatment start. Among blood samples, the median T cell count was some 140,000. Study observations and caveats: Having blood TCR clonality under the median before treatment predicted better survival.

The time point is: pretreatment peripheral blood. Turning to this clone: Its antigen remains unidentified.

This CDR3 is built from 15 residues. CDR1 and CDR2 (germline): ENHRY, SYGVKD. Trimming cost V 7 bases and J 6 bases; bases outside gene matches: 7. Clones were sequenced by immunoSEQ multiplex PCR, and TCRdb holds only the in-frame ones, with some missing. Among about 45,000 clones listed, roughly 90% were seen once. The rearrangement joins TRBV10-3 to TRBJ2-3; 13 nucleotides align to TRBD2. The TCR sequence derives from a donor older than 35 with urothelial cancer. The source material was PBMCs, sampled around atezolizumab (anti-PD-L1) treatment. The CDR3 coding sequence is TGTGCCATCATGACAGGACTAGCGGGAGCGGATACGCAGTATTTT. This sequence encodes CAIMTGLAGADTQYF.